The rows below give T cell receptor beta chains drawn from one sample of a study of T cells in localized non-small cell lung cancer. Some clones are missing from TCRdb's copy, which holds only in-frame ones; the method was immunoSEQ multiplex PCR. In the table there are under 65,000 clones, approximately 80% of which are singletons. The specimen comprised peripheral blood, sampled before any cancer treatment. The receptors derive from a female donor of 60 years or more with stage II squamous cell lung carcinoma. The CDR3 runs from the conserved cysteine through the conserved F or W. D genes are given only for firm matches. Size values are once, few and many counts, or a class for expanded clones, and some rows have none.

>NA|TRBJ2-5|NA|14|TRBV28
TGTGCCAGCAGTTTTGGCGGCTCCCCATTTTTCCAGTACTTC
CASSFGGSPFFQYF
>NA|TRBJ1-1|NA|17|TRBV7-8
TGTGCCAGCAGCTTAACGGGGGCGGGGGCCGCTCACACTGAAGCTTTCTTT
CASSLTGAGAAHTEAFF
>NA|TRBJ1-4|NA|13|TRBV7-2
TGTGCCAGCCGGGGGGGGACTAATGAAAAACTGTTTTTT
CASRGGTNEKLFF
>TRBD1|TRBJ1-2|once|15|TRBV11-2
TGTGCCAGCAGCTTAGTTCCAGGGGGGAACTATGGCTACACCTTC
CASSLVPGGNYGYTF
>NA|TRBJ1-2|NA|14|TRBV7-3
TGTGCCAGCAGCTTAACTGCAACACGGAGTGGCTACACCTTC
CASSLTATRSGYTF
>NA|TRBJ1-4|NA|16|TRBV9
TGTGCCAGCAGCATTGGGACAACCGCAACTAATGAAAAACTGTTTTTT
CASSIGTTATNEKLFF
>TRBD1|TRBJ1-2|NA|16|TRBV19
TGTGCCACGCCTTCGGGACAGGGGGCGCCTAACTATGGCTACACCTTC
CATPSGQGAPNYGYTF
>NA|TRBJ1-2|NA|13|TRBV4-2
TGTGCCAGCAGCCAAGGGACAGCCTATGGCTACACCTTC
CASSQGTAYGYTF
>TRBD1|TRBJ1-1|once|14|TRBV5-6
TGTGCCAGCAGCCAGACAGGGCGAGACACTGAAGCTTTCTTT
CASSQTGRDTEAFF
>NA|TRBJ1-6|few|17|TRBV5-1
TGCGCCAGCAGCTTGGCCGGACCGAGCTCCTATAATTCACCCCTCCACTTT
CASSLAGPSSYNSPLHF
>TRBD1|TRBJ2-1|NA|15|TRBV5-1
TGCGCCAGCAGCAGGACCGGGACAGGGCGGAATGAGCAGTTCTTC
CASSRTGTGRNEQFF
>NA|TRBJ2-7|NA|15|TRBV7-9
TGTGCCAGCAATCGTGGGACGGAGGGCTCCTACGAGCAGTACTTC
CASNRGTEGSYEQYF
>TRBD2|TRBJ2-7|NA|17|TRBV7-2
TGTGCCAGCAGCTTAGATCCCCCTAGCGGGGTAAGGGACGAGCAGTACTTC
CASSLDPPSGVRDEQYF
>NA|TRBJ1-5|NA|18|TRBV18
TGTGCCAGCTCACGTGTAGGAACCGCCGATATTAGCAATCAGCCCCAGCATTTT
CASSRVGTADISNQPQHF
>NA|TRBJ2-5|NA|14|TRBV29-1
TGCAGTTCAGAAGGGGACCCCGCGGGGGAGACCCAGTACTTC
CSSEGDPAGETQYF
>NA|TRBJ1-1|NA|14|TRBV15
TGTGCCACCATGAGGGGAAGGAGCGGCACTGAAGCTTTCTTT
CATMRGRSGTEAFF
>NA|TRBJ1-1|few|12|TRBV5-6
TGTGCCAGCAGCTTAACGAACACTGAAGCTTTCTTT
CASSLTNTEAFF
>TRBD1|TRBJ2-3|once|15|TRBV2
TGTGCCAGCGTAAGGACAGGGGGCTATACAGATACGCAGTATTTT
CASVRTGGYTDTQYF
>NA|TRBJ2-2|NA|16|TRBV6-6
TGTGCCGGGAGGACGCGGATAGGGGAGAACACCGGGGAGCTGTTTTTT
CAGRTRIGENTGELFF
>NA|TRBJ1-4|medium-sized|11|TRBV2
TGTGCCAGCAGTGGACAGGCCCCAGCGTGCTTT
CASSGQAPACF
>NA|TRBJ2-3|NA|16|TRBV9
TGTGCCAGCAGCGTAGATGGCAGGCCGCGAGGAGATACGCAGTATTTT
CASSVDGRPRGDTQYF
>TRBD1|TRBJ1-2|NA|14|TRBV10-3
TGTGCCATCAGTGAATTAGGGGACAGGGATAGTCTCACCTTC
CAISELGDRDSLTF
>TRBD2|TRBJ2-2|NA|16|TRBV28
TGTGCCAGCATTTCGGCCCCGGGGGGGAACACCGGGGAGCTGTTTTTT
CASISAPGGNTGELFF
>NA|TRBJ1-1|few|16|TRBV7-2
TGTGCCAGCAGCCACCTTTTTCCGGGGCGGAACACTGAAGCTTTCTTT
CASSHLFPGRNTEAFF
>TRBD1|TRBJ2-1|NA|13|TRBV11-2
TGTGCCAGCAGCTCGGACAGGGGAGAAGAGCAGTTCTTC
CASSSDRGEEQFF
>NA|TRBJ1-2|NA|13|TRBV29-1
TGCAGCGTTGTAAGTGGGCAGGGGCGAGGCTACACCTTC
CSVVSGQGRGYTF
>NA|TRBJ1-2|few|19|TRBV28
TGTGCCACCCAGGACCTTCCTGATTTATTTCGGACAGATGTCTATGGCTACACCTTC
CATQDLPDLFRTDVYGYTF
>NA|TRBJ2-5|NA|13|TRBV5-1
TGCGCCAGCAGCTTGAGGTACCAAGAGACCCAGTACTTC
CASSLRYQETQYF
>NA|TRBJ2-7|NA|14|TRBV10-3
TGTGCCATCAGTGGAGACCGAAATCCGGGGGAGCAGTACTTC
CAISGDRNPGEQYF
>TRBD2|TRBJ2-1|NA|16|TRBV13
TGTGCCAGCAGCTTAGGCGGGACTAGCGGGTACAATGAGCAGTTCTTC
CASSLGGTSGYNEQFF
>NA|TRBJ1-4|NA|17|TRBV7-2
TGTGCCAGCAGCGCCTATGGGACCGCTGCATCTAATGAAAAACTGTTTTTT
CASSAYGTAASNEKLFF
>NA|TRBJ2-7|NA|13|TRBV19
TGTGCCAGTAGGCATGGGAGCTCCTACGAGCAGTACTTC
CASRHGSSYEQYF
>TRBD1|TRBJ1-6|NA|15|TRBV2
TGTGCCAGCAGTGAAGCAGGGACAGGGGGTTCACCCCTCCACTTT
CASSEAGTGGSPLHF
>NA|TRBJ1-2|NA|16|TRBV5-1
TGCGCCAGCAGCTTGGTCGGGGGTGTAATTGAGGATGGCTACACCTTC
CASSLVGGVIEDGYTF
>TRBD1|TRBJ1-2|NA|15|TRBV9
TGTGCCAGCAGCGCCGGACCGGACAGGGGGGATGGCTACACCTTC
CASSAGPDRGDGYTF
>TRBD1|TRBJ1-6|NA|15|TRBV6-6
TGTGCCAGCACCTACAGGGGAAGGGCTAATTCACCCCTCCACTTT
CASTYRGRANSPLHF
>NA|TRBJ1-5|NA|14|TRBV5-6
TGTGCCAGCAGCTTGGTCGGGGGCGGTCAGCCCCAGCATTTT
CASSLVGGGQPQHF
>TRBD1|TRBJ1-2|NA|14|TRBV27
TGTGCCAGCAGGGAGACAGGGGGGAACTATGGCTACACCTTC
CASRETGGNYGYTF
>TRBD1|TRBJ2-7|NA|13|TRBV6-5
TGTGCCAGCAGTTATGGGGACAGCTACGAGCAGTACTTC
CASSYGDSYEQYF